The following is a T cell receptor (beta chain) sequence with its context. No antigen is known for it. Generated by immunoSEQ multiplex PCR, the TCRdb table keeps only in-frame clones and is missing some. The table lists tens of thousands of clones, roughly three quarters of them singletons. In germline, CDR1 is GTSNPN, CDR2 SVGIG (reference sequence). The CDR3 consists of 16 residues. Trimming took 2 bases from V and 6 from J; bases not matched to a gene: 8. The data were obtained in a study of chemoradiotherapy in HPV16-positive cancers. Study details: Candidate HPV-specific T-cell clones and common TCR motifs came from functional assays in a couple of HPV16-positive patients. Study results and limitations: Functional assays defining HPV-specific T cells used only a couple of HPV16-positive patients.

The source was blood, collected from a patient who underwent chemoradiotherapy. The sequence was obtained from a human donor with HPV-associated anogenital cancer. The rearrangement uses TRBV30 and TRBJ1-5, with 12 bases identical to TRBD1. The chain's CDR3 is CAWSRGQGAKSQPQHF. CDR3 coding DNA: TGTGCCTGGAGTAGGGGACAGGGGGCGAAAAGTCAGCCCCAGCATTTT.